This is a list of T cell receptor beta chains from one sample in a study of CD8+ T cells in alopecia areata. Sequencing used immunoSEQ multiplex PCR; TCRdb keeps in-frame clones, though not all of them. This sample carries about 150,000 clones, about three fifths of them seen once, and the ten largest clones take roughly 6.7%. Sample: CD4+ T cells sorted from blood, taken at week 0. The receptors here all came from a human donor with alopecia areata. CDR3s include the opening cysteine and the closing phenylalanine or tryptophan. D genes are given only for firm matches. Some rows mark clone size as missing; the rest say once, few, many or name a class of expanded clone.

D	V	J	size	DNA	CDR3
NA	TRBV4-1	TRBJ1-2	NA	TGCGCCAGCAGCCTTAATCGAGCAGGGAGATATGGCTACACCTTC	CASSLNRAGRYGYTF
NA	TRBV15	TRBJ2-7	NA	TGTGCCACCAGCAGAGGTGGGCAGCTTGGGTCCTACGAGCAGTACTTC	CATSRGGQLGSYEQYF
TRBD2	TRBV10-3	TRBJ2-3	NA	TGTGCCATCGAAGTTCCAGCGGGGGGGCTGTATTTT	CAIEVPAGGLYF
NA	TRBV7-6	TRBJ1-2	NA	TGTGCCAGCAGCTTAGAGGACGGTCTCTCCTACACCTTC	CASSLEDGLSYTF
NA	TRBV18	TRBJ2-2	few	TGTGCCAGCTCAGAGACGGTGAACACCGGGGAGCTGTTTTTT	CASSETVNTGELFF
NA	TRBV29-1	TRBJ2-3	NA	TGCAGCGCCCGCCCATCCCCCAGCACAGATACGCAGTATTTT	CSARPSPSTDTQYF
NA	TRBV25-1	TRBJ2-3	once	TGTGCCAGCAGTCTACAAAGCACAGATACGCAGTATTTT	CASSLQSTDTQYF
NA	TRBV11-2	TRBJ1-2	NA	TGTGCCAGCAGCTTAGGCCCAGGAACTAACTATGGCTACACCTTC	CASSLGPGTNYGYTF
NA	TRBV7-2	TRBJ2-3	NA	TGTGCCAGCAGCATCAGTCTAACTAGCACAGATACGCAGTATTTT	CASSISLTSTDTQYF
NA	TRBV27	TRBJ2-4	NA	TGTGCCAGCAGTCTACAGGACCTCAAAAACATTCAGTACTTC	CASSLQDLKNIQYF
TRBD2	TRBV7-9	TRBJ2-1	NA	TGTGCCAGCAGCCCCCCGGGGGGGCAGCGCAATGAGCAGTTCTTC	CASSPPGGQRNEQFF
NA	TRBV5-1	TRBJ2-5	once	TGCGCCAGCAGCCTACTTGTGGGAGTAGCGAAAGAGACCCAGTACTTC	CASSLLVGVAKETQYF
NA	TRBV5-1	TRBJ2-5	NA	TGCGCCAGCAGTCGTGAGGTCGGCGAGACCCAGTACTTC	CASSREVGETQYF
TRBD2	TRBV5-6	TRBJ2-1	NA	TGTGCCAGCAGCTTGGGGACTAGCGAATACAATGAGCAGTTCTTC	CASSLGTSEYNEQFF
NA	TRBV29-1	TRBJ2-4	NA	TGCAGCGTTGATGGGGGCCTGGGGGACATTCAGTACTTC	CSVDGGLGDIQYF
NA	TRBV7-2	TRBJ2-3	NA	TGTGCCAGCAGCCTCCTCCCAGATACGCAGTATTTT	CASSLLPDTQYF
NA	TRBV15	TRBJ2-5	NA	TGTGCCACCAGCAGAGATTTTACTAGCCAAGAGACCCAGTACTTC	CATSRDFTSQETQYF
NA	TRBV5-1	TRBJ2-7	NA	TGCGCCAGCAGCTTGGATCGGCAGGATGGCTACGAGCAGTACTTC	CASSLDRQDGYEQYF
NA	TRBV30	TRBJ2-1	NA	TGTGCCTGTCCGGGGATGAGCTCCTACAATGAGCAGTTCTTC	CACPGMSSYNEQFF
NA	TRBV19	TRBJ1-2	few	TGTGCCAGTAGTCCCAGACAGCTGATTTATGGCTACACCTTC	CASSPRQLIYGYTF
TRBD1	TRBV10-3	TRBJ1-5	NA	TGTGCCATCAGACAGGGGATGGGTCAGCCCCAGCATTTT	CAIRQGMGQPQHF
TRBD2	TRBV9	TRBJ2-1	NA	TGTGCCAGCAGCGGGACTAGCGGGGGGTACAATGAGCAGTTCTTC	CASSGTSGGYNEQFF
NA	TRBV29-1	TRBJ2-3	few	TGCAGCGCCTCCGGGACTCAAAGCACAGATACGCAGTATTTT	CSASGTQSTDTQYF
TRBD1	TRBV27	TRBJ2-2	NA	TGTGCCAGCAGTTTCAGGCAGGGGGTAGGGACCGGGGAGCTGTTTTTT	CASSFRQGVGTGELFF
NA	TRBV29-1	TRBJ1-2	few	TGCAGCGTTGGAATGGGTCGCTCTAACTATGGCTACACCTTC	CSVGMGRSNYGYTF
TRBD1	TRBV30	TRBJ2-7	NA	TGTGCCTGGAGTGGGGGACAGGGACAGTACTTC	CAWSGGQGQYF
NA	TRBV2	TRBJ2-2	NA	TGTGCCAGCAGCGCCCCCGGGCGCGGCGGGGAGCTGTTTTTT	CASSAPGRGGELFF
NA	TRBV29-1	TRBJ1-2	NA	TGCAGCGTTTTAACGGGACGGGGCTATGGCTACACCTTC	CSVLTGRGYGYTF
TRBD2	TRBV18	TRBJ2-7	few	TGTGCCAGCTCAGAAGCGGGGGCCTGGTACTTC	CASSEAGAWYF
NA	TRBV4-1	TRBJ1-1	few	TGCGCCAGCAGCCCCCGGGGAGTTACGGACACTGAAGCTTTCTTT	CASSPRGVTDTEAFF
NA	TRBV7-8	TRBJ2-3	NA	TGTGCCAGCAGCTTCCTAGGACATCAAGATACGCAGTATTTT	CASSFLGHQDTQYF
NA	TRBV4-3	TRBJ1-6	NA	TGCGCCAGCAGCCGATACGGCAGGTCTGGGGATTCACCCCTCCACTTT	CASSRYGRSGDSPLHF
TRBD2	TRBV10-2	TRBJ2-3	NA	TGCGCCAGCAGCGGGAAACTAGCGGGGGTCACAGATACGCAGTATTTT	CASSGKLAGVTDTQYF
NA	TRBV19	TRBJ1-3	NA	TGTGCCAGTGCATCGTGGACAAAAGGTGGAAACACCATATATTTT	CASASWTKGGNTIYF
TRBD1	TRBV15	TRBJ2-5	NA	TGTGCCACCAGCAGAGGGAACAGGGGGCCTCAGGAGACCCAGTACTTC	CATSRGNRGPQETQYF
NA	TRBV5-4	TRBJ1-3	few	TGTGCCAGCAGCCGGAAACAGGGATTTGGAAACACCATATATTTT	CASSRKQGFGNTIYF
NA	TRBV30	TRBJ1-6	few	TGTGCCTGTGGGTTCTACTCCTATAATTCACCCCTCCACTTT	CACGFYSYNSPLHF
TRBD1	TRBV27	TRBJ2-7	few	TGTGCCAGCAGTCTCACGGCAGGGACAGGGGGCTACGAGCAGTACTTC	CASSLTAGTGGYEQYF
TRBD1	TRBV11-1	TRBJ2-7	NA	TGTGCCAGCAGTCGTGGACAGGGGGCCCACGAGCAGTACTTC	CASSRGQGAHEQYF
NA	TRBV7-2	TRBJ1-2	NA	TGTGCCAGCAGGCCCCCCGGCTATGGCTACACCTTC	CASRPPGYGYTF
NA	TRBV13	TRBJ1-1	NA	TGTGCCAGCAGCTTAGGGGCAGCGAACACTGAAGCTTTCTTT	CASSLGAANTEAFF
NA	TRBV6-5	TRBJ2-1	NA	TGTGCCAGCAGAACCAACAATGAGCAGTTCTTC	CASRTNNEQFF
NA	TRBV7-2	TRBJ2-2	few	TGTGCCAGCAGCTTAGGAGTGGGCGCCGGGGAGCTGTTTTTT	CASSLGVGAGELFF
NA	TRBV5-1	TRBJ1-4	NA	TGCGCCAGCAGCTTGGGACGCGATGAAAAACTGTTTTTT	CASSLGRDEKLFF
TRBD1	TRBV7-2	TRBJ1-2	NA	TGTGCCAGCAGCGTACAGGGGGCCCAAGGGAGAGGCTACACCTTC	CASSVQGAQGRGYTF
NA	TRBV2	TRBJ2-3	NA	TGTGCCAGCTTGGACGCCATCACTCCGGGGAGAAACACAGATACGCAGTATTTT	CASLDAITPGRNTDTQYF
NA	TRBV30	TRBJ1-5	few	TGTGCCTGGAGTGGGTCGAGCAATCAGCCCCAGCATTTT	CAWSGSSNQPQHF
NA	TRBV7-9	TRBJ1-1	NA	TGTGCCAGCAGCCAACCCCGAGCTTTCTTT	CASSQPRAFF
TRBD1	TRBV30	TRBJ2-2	NA	TGTGCCTTTCGGACAGGGGCGAACACCGGGGAGCTGTTTTTT	CAFRTGANTGELFF
TRBD2	TRBV28	TRBJ2-1	NA	TGTGCCAGCAGTTCCGGACTAGCGGGGGGGAATGAGCAGTTCTTC	CASSSGLAGGNEQFF
TRBD2	TRBV6-5	TRBJ2-1	few	TGTGCCAGCAGCCGGACTAGCGGGGGGGCTGAGCAGTTCTTC	CASSRTSGGAEQFF
TRBD1	TRBV9	TRBJ1-2	NA	TGTGCCAGCAGCTTAGGGACAGGGGTAGGCTACACCTTC	CASSLGTGVGYTF